This T cell receptor beta chain was recovered during a study of blood T cell repertoires in COVID-19. Turning to the study itself: Whether acute or convalescent, the COVID-19 samples came from the United States, Italy and Spain.

The table came from immunoSEQ multiplex PCR; TCRdb's copy has only in-frame clones and leaves some out. The data hold 300,000 to 350,000 clones, with about 87% observed a single time. In germline, CDR1 is SGHRS, CDR2 YFSETQ. CDR3 size: 13 residues. V lost 4 bases and J lost 9; bases outside the gene matches: 7. This TCR was recovered from a man aged 30 to 39 who had recovered from COVID-19. The sequenced material came from PBMCs or T cells enriched from blood (not recorded which). The chain joins TRBV5-1 to TRBJ1-1, with TRBD1 matching over 9 bases. The CDR3 loop reads CASSRDRDGQAFF. CDR3 DNA sequence: TGCGCCAGCAGCCGGGACAGGGATGGCCAAGCTTTCTTT.